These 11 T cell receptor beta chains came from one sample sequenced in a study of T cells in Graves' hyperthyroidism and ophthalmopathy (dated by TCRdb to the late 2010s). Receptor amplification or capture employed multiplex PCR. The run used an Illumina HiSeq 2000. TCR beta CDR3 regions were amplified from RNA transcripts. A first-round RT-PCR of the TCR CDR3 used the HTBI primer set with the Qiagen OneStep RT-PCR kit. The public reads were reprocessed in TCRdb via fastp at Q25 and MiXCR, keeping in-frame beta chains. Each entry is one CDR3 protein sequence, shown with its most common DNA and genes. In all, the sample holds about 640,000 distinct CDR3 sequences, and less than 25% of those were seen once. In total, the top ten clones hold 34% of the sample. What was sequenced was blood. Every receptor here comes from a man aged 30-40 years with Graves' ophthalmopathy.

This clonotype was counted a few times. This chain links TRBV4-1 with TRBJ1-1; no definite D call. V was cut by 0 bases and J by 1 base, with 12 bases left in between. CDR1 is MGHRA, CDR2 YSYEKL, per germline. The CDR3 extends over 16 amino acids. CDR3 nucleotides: TGCGCCAGCAGCCAAGATCGGGGTGGTCCGAACACTGAAGCTTTCTTT. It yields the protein CASSQDRGGPNTEAFF.

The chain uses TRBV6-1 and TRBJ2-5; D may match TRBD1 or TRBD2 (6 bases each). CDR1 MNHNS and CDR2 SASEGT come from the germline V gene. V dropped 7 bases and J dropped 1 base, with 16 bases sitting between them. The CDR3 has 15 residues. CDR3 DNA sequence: TGTGCCAGCATTGGGGGTGGGGGGCCCCAAGAGACCCAGTACTTC. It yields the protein CASIGGGGPQETQYF.

The chain's CDR3 is CASSFRDLRGYTF. The CDR3, as DNA: TGTGCCAGCAGTTTCCGGGACCTTAGAGGCTACACCTTC. The chain uses TRBV27 and TRBJ1-2, with D tentatively TRBD1 (5 bases). Germline V gene lookup returns CDR1 MNHEY and CDR2 SMNVEV (reference sequence). The CDR3 length is 13 residues. Trimming pared 3 bases from V and 8 bases from J, leaving 13 bases between.

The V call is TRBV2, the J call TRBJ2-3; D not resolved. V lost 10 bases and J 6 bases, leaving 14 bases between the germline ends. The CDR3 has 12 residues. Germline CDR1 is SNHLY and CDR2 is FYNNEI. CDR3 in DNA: TGTGCCACCTATGAGTCGCGGGATACGCAGTATTTT. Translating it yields CATYESRDTQYF.

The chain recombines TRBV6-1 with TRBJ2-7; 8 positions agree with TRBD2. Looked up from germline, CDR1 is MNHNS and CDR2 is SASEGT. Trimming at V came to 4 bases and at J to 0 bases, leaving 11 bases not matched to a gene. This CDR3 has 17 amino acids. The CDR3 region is CASSGTREGRSSYEQYF. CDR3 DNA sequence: TGTGCCAGCAGTGGAACACGGGAGGGACGAAGCTCCTACGAGCAGTACTTC.

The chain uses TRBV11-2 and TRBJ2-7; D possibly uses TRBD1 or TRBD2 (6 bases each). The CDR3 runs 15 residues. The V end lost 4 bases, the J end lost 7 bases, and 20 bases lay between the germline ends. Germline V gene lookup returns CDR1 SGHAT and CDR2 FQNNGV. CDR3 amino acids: CASSSLRGPAGEQYF. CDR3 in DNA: TGTGCCAGCAGCTCCCTACGGGGGCCGGCGGGGGAGCAGTACTTC.

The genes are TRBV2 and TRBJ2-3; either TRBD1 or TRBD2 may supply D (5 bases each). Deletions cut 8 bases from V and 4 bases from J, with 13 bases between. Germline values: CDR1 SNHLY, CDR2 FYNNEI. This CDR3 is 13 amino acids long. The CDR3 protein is CASRDRSADTQYF. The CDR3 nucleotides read TGTGCCAGCCGGGACCGGAGCGCAGATACGCAGTATTTT.

The CDR3 sequence is CASSQGYLAGGRTQYF. The CDR3 DNA follows: TGTGCCAGCAGCCAAGGGTATCTAGCGGGAGGTCGAACGCAGTATTTT. The chain employs TRBV3-1 and TRBJ2-3; 11 bases are a match to TRBD2. CDR1 and CDR2 from the germline V gene are LGHDT and YNNKEL (reference sequence). V was clipped by 1 base and J by 9 bases; unmatched bases: 9. The CDR3 has 16 amino acids.

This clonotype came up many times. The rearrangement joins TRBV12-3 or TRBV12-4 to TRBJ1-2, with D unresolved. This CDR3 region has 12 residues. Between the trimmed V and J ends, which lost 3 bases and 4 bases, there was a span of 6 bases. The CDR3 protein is CASSLSSYGYTF. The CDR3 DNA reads TGTGCCAGCAGTTTGTCCTCCTATGGCTACACCTTC.

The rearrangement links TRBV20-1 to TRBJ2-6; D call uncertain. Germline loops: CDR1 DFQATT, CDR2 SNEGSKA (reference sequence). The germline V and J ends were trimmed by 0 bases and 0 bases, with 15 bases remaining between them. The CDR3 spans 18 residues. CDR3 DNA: TGCAGTGCTAGAGATTTTAACAGTCCCAGCTCTGGGGCCAACGTCCTGACTTTC. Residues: CSARDFNSPSSGANVLTF.

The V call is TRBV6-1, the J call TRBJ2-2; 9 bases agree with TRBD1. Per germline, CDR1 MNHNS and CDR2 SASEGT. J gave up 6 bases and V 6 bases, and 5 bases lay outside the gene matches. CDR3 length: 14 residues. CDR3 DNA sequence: TGTGCCAGCAGATCCGGGACAGGGTCCGGGGAGCTGTTTTTT. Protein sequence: CASRSGTGSGELFF.